This T cell receptor (beta chain) was sequenced in a study of technical replicates of blood from a handful of donors. V was pared by 8 bases and J by 3 bases, with 4 bases of the junction left unmatched. Per germline, CDR1 KGHSH and CDR2 LQKENI. CDR3 length: 13 residues. Sequenced by immunoSEQ multiplex PCR; TCRdb stores in-frame clones only, minus some. The table has under 90,000 clones, roughly 97% seen once. The sequence was obtained from a human donor in good health. The sequenced sample consisted of T cells isolated from PBMCs. V is TRBV18 and J is TRBJ2-5; TRBD1 agrees at 9 bases. Written as DNA, the CDR3 is TGTGCCAGCCAGTGGGACAGGGAAGAGACCCAGTACTTC. Translation gives CASQWDREETQYF.